This TCR beta chain was obtained from a study of blood T cell repertoires in COVID-19. On the study more broadly: T cells, B-cell-depleted T cells, or PBMCs provided the cDNA or gDNA that served as material.

A single count supports this clone. Here immunoSEQ multiplex PCR was the method, and the copy in TCRdb shows in-frame clones only, minus some. The sample consists of 150,000 to 200,000 clones, around 87% of them appearing once. From germline, CDR1 is SGHDN and CDR2 FVKESK. This CDR3 is 15 amino acids long. Germline trimming cut 3 bases from V and 3 bases from J; bases unmatched to any gene: 7. This receptor was taken from a woman aged 30 to 39 with active or convalescent COVID-19. The sample was peripheral blood. The chain employs TRBV14 and TRBJ1-2; 7 bases are shared with TRBD1. The CDR3 DNA is TGTGCCAGCAGCCATTGGGGGCAGGGGGACTATGGCTACACCTTC. Its protein is CASSHWGQGDYGYTF.